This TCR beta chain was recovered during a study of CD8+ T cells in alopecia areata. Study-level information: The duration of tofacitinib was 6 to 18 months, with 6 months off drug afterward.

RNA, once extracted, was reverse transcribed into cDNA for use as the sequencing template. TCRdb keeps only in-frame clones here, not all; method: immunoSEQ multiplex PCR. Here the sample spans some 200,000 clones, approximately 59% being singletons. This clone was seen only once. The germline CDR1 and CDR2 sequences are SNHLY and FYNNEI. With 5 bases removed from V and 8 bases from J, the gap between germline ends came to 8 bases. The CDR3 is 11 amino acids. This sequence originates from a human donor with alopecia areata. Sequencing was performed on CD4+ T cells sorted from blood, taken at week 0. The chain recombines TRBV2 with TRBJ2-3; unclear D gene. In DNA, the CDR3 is TGTGCCAGCAGTAAGGATGGTACGCAGTATTTT. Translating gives CASSKDGTQYF.